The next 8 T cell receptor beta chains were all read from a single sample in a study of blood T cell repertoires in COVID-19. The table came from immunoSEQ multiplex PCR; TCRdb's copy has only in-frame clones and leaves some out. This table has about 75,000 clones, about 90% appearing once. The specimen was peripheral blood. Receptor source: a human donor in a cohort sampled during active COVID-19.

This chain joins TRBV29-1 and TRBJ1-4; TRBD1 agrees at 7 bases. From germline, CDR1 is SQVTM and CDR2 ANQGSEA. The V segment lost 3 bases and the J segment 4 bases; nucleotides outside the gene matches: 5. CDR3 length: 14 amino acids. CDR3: CSVEPQGLNEKLFF. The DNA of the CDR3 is TGCAGCGTTGAGCCACAGGGGCTTAATGAAAAACTGTTTTTT. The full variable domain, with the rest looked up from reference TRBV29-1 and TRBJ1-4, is SAVISQKPSRDICQRGTSLTIQCQVDSQVTMMFWYRQQPGQSLTLIATANQGSEATYESGFVIDKFPISRPNLTFSTLTVSNMSPEDSSIYLCSVEPQGLNEKLFFGSGTQLSVL.

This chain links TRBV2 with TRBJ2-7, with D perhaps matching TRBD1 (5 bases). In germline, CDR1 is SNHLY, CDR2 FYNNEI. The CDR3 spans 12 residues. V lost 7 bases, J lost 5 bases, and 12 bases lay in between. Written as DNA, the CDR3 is TGTGCCAGCACCCAAGGGGCGGACGAGCAGTACTTC. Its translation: CASTQGADEQYF.

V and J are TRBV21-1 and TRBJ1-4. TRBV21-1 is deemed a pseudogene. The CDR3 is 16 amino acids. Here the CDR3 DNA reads TGTGCCAGCAGCAAAGAGGAGGGAGGGAGTAATGAAAAACTGTTTTTT. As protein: CASSKEEGGSNEKLFF.

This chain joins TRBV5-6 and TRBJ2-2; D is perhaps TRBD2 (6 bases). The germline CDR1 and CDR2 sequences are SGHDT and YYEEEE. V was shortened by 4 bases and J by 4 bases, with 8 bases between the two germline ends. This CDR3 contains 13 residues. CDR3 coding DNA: TGTGCCAGCAGCCGGGACTTCACCGGGGAGCTGTTTTTT. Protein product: CASSRDFTGELFF.

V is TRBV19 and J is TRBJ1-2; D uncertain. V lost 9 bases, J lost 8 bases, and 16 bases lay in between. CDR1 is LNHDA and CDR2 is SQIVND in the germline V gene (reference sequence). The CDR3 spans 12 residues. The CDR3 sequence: CASGPLAGGYTF. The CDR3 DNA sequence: TGTGCCAGCGGACCCCTCGCGGGGGGCTACACCTTC.

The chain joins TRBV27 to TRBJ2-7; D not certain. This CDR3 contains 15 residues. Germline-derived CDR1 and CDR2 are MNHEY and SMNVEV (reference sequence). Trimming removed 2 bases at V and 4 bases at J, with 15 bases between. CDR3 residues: CASSLAARSSYEQYF. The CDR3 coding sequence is TGTGCCAGCAGTTTAGCAGCGAGGAGCAGTTACGAGCAGTACTTC.

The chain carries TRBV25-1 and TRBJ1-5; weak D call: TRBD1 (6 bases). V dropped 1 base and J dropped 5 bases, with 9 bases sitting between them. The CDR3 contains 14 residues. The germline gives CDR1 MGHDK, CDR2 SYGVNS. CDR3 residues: CASSESGADQPQHF. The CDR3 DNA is TGTGCCAGCAGTGAATCAGGGGCCGATCAGCCCCAGCATTTT.

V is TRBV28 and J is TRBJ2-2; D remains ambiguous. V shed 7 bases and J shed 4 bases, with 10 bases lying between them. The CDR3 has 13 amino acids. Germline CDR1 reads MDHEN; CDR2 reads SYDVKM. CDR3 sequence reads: CASIERSTGELFF. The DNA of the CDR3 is TGTGCCAGCATCGAGCGTTCCACCGGGGAGCTGTTTTTT.